Sequencing of this T cell receptor (beta chain) was carried out in a study of T cell responses to AZD1222 COVID-19 vaccine. Whole-study findings and limits: Only a handful of AZD1222 recipients were seropositive at baseline. Mapped onto spike, vaccine-associated CD4 TCRs spanned it and were dominant at 160-218 and 743-854.

Clones were read by immunoSEQ multiplex PCR, and TCRdb kept only the in-frame ones, dropping some. The sample yields around 100,000 clones, about 90% seen once. Germline V lookup: CDR1 SGHDT, CDR2 YYEEEE. This CDR3 comprises 15 residues. With 3 bases clipped from V and 5 bases from J, the junction kept 10 bases outside the gene matches. With regard to this clone: Its cognate antigen is unknown.

The V gene is TRBV5-6, the J gene TRBJ1-1; 7 nucleotides agree with TRBD1. The sequence came from an adult in good health. The sequencing used peripheral blood, collected on day 0 of AZD1222 vaccination. CDR3 DNA: TGTGCCAGCAGCTCGCAATCATCAGGGGGAACTGAAGCTTTCTTT. Encoded protein: CASSSQSSGGTEAFF.